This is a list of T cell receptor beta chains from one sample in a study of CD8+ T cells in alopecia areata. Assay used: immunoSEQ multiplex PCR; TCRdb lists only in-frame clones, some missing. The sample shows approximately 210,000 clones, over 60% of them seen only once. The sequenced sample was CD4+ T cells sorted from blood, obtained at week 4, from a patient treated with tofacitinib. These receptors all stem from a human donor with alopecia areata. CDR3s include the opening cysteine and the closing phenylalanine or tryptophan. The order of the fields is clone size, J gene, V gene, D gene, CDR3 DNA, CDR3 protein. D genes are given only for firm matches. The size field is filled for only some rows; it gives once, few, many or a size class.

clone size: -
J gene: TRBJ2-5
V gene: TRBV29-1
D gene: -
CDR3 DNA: TGCAGCGTACTCAGGGGAGGAGAGACCCAGTACTTC
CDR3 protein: CSVLRGGETQYF

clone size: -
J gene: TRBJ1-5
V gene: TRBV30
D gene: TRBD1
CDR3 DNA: TGTGCCTGGAGCCGGTGGGGACAGGGGCGTGTGAGCAATCAGCCCCAGCATTTT
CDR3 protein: CAWSRWGQGRVSNQPQHF

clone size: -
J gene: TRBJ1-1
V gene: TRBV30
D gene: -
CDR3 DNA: TGTGCCTGGAGTGTACCAGGGAACACTGAAGCTTTCTTT
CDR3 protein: CAWSVPGNTEAFF

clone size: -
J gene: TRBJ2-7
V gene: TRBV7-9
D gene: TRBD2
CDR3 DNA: TGTGCCAGCAGCTTGAATATAGCGGGGGGGCGGTACGAGCAGTACTTC
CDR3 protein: CASSLNIAGGRYEQYF

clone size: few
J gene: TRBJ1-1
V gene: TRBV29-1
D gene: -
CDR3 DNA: TGCAGCGGTACCCGAACGGCTGAAGCTTTCTTT
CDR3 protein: CSGTRTAEAFF

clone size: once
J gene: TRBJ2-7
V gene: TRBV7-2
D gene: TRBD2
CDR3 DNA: TGTGCCAGCAGCTTAGTAGGTAGCGGGATCTACGAGCAGTACTTC
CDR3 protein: CASSLVGSGIYEQYF

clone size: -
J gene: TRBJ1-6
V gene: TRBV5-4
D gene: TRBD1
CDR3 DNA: TGTGCCAGCAGCTTGATGACAGGGATCCAGTCACCCCTCCACTTT
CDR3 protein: CASSLMTGIQSPLHF

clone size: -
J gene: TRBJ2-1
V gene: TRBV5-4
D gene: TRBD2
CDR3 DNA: TGTGCCAGCAGCTTGTTAGCGGGTACCTACAATGAGCAGTTCTTC
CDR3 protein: CASSLLAGTYNEQFF

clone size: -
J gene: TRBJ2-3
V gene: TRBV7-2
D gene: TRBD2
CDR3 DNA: TGTGCCAGCACCCGTACTAGCGGGGGGGCAGATACGCAGTATTTT
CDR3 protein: CASTRTSGGADTQYF

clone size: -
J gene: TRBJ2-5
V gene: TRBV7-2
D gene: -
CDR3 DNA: TGTGCCAGCAGCTTAGGGCCCGGCGGGACCCAGTACTTC
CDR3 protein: CASSLGPGGTQYF

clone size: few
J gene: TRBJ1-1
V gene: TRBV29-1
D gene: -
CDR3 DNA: TGCAGCGTTGAACCGACAGTGAACACTGAAGCTTTCTTT
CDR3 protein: CSVEPTVNTEAFF

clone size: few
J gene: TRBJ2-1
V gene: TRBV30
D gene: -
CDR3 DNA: TGTGCCTGGATTGGTGGGACGTCGTTTAGCGGTGAGCAGTTCTTC
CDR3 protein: CAWIGGTSFSGEQFF

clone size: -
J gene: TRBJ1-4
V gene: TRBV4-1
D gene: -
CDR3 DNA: TGCGCCAGCAGCCAAGATTTCCCTGATGAAAAACTGTTTTTT
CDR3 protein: CASSQDFPDEKLFF

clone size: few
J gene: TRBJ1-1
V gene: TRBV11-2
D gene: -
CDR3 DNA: TGTGCCAGCAGCTTAGATCAGGGAACAGACGAAGCTTTCTTT
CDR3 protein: CASSLDQGTDEAFF

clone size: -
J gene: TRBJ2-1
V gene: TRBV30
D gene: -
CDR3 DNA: TGTGCCTGGAGTGTGGGGAACTACAATGAGCAGTTCTTC
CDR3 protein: CAWSVGNYNEQFF

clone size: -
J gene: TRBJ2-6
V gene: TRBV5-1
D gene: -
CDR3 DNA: TGCGCCAGCAGCCTAAGACAGGCAGACTCTGGGGCCAACGTCCTGACTTTC
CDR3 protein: CASSLRQADSGANVLTF

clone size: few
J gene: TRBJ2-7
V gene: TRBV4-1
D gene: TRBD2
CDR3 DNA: TGCGCCAGCAGCCAAGATCTAGCGGGGGGTTCTTACGAGCAGTACTTC
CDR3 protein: CASSQDLAGGSYEQYF

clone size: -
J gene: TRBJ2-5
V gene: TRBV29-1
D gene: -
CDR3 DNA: TGCAGCGTCCAGGGTTTCCAAGAGACCCAGTACTTC
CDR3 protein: CSVQGFQETQYF

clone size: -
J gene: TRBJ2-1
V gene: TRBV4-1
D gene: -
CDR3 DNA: TGCGCCAGCAGCCCGGGGACTGACTGGGCCTACAATGAGCAGTTCTTC
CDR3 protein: CASSPGTDWAYNEQFF

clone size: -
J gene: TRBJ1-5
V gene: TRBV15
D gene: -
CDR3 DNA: TGTGCCACCAGCAGATTCCAGGGACAGCCCCAGCATTTT
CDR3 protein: CATSRFQGQPQHF

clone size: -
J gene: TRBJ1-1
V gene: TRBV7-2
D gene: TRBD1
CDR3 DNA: TGTGCCAGCAGCTCACAGGGGGCTGAAGCTTTCTTT
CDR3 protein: CASSSQGAEAFF

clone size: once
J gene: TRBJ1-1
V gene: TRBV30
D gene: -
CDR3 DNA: TGTGCCTGGGTGCAAGGTCGTGAAGCTTTCTTT
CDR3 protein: CAWVQGREAFF

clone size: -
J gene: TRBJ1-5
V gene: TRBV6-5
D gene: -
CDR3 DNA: TGTGCCAGCAGCCGCCAAAGGTCCGGTCAGCCCCAGCATTTT
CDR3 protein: CASSRQRSGQPQHF

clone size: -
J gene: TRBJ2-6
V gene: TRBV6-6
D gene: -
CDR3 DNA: TGTGCCAGCAGTTACTCGAATGGCGGTGGGGCTTTC
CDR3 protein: CASSYSNGGGAF

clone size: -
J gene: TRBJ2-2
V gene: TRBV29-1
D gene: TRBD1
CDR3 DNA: TGCAGCGTTGACCACGGACAGGGGGGGCGGGAGCTGTTTTTT
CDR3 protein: CSVDHGQGGRELFF

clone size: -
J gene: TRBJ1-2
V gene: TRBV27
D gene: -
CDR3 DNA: TGTGCCAGCAGTTTAAACGGGCCGGGCTATGGCTACACCTTC
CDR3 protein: CASSLNGPGYGYTF

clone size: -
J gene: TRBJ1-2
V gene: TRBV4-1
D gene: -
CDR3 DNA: TGCGCCAGCAGCTTTAGAGACGGGGATGGCTACACCTTC
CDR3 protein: CASSFRDGDGYTF

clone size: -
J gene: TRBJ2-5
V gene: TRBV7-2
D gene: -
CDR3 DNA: TGTGCCAGCGGTGGGGGCGATGTGAAGACCCAGTACTTC
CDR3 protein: CASGGGDVKTQYF

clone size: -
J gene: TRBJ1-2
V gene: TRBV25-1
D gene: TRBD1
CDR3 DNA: TGTGCCAGCAGTGGAGGCTCCGGGCAGGGGGCGAATGGCTACACCTTC
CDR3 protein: CASSGGSGQGANGYTF

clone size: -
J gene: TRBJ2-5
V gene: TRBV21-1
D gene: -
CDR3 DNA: TGTGCCAGCAGCGAGAAGCGGTCCGGGGTGACCCAGTACTTC
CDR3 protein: CASSEKRSGVTQYF

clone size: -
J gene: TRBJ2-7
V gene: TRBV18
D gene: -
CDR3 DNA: TGTGCCAGCTCACCACCGGTACGGGGTGGATCCTACGAGCAGTACTTC
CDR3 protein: CASSPPVRGGSYEQYF

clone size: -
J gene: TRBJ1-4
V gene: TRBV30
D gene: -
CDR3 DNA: TGTGCCTGGAGGAGGCCCTCTAATGAAAAACTGTTTTTT
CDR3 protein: CAWRRPSNEKLFF

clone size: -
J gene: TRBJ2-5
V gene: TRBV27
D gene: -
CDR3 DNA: TGTGCCAGCAGTCCCCGGACACCGGTAGTCCAGTACTTC
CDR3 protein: CASSPRTPVVQYF

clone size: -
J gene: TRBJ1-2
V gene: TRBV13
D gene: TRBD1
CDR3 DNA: TGTGCCAGCAGCGAGCAGAGGGACAGACCTAACTATGGCTACACCTTC
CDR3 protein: CASSEQRDRPNYGYTF

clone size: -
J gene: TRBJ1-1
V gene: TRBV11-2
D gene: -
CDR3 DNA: TGTGCCAGCAGCTCGGGACCGGTGGGTTCCAACACTGAAGCTTTCTTT
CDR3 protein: CASSSGPVGSNTEAFF

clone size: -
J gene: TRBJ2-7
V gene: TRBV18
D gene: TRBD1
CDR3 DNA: TGTGCCAGCTCACCAGCCCGGGACAGGTACGAGCAGTACTTC
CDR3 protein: CASSPARDRYEQYF

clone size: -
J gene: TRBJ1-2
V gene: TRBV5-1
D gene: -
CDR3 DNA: TGCGCCAGCAGCCCCGACCTAAACTATGGCTACACCTTC
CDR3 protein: CASSPDLNYGYTF

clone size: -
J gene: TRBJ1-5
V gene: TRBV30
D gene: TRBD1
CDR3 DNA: TGTGCCTGGAGTGTACAGGGGACAGGGAATCAGCCCCAGCATTTT
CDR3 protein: CAWSVQGTGNQPQHF

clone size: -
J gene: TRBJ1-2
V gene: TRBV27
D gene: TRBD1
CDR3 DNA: TGTGCCAGCAGACCCGGGACAGGGGGCGCGGGGGGCTACACCTTC
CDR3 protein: CASRPGTGGAGGYTF

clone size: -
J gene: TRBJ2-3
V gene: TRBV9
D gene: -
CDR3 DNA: TGTGCCAGCAGCGTAGGGCTCAGGGGAGATACGCAGTATTTT
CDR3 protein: CASSVGLRGDTQYF

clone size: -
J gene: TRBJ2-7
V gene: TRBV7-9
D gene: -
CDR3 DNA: TGTGCCAGCAGCTTAGAGAGCTACGAGCAGTACTTC
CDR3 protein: CASSLESYEQYF

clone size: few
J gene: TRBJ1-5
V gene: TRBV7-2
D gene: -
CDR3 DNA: TGTGCCAGCAGTGACTTCCGGGGGCGGTGGAGCAATCAGCCCCAGCATTTT
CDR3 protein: CASSDFRGRWSNQPQHF

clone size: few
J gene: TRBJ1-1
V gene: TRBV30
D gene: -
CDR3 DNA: TGTGCCTGGAGTCTTCTCAGGGAGAACACTGAAGCTTTCTTT
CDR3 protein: CAWSLLRENTEAFF

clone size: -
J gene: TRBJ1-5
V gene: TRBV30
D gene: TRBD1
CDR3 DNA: TGTGCCTGGAGCGTACGGGACAGGGATCGTCAGCCCCAGCATTTT
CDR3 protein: CAWSVRDRDRQPQHF

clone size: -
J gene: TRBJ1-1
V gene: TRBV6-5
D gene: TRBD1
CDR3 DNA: TGTGCCAGCGGAAACGACAGGGGGAACACTGAAGCTTTCTTT
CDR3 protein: CASGNDRGNTEAFF

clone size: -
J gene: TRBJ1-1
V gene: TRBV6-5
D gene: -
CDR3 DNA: TGTGCCAGCAGACCGGACAGTCTGAACACTGAAGCTTTCTTT
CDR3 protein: CASRPDSLNTEAFF

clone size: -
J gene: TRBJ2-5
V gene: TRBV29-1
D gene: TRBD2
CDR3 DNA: TGCAGCGCCATCCGTGCGGGGGGACAGACCCAGTACTTC
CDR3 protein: CSAIRAGGQTQYF

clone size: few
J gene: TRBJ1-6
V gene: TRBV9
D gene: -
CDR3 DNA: TGTGCCAGCAGCCCGGGGACAAGCTCTTCACCCCTCCACTTT
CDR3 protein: CASSPGTSSSPLHF

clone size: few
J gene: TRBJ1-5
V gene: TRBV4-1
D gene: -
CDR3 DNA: TGCGCCAGCAGCCAAGGGCAGAACAATCAGCCCCAGCATTTT
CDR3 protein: CASSQGQNNQPQHF